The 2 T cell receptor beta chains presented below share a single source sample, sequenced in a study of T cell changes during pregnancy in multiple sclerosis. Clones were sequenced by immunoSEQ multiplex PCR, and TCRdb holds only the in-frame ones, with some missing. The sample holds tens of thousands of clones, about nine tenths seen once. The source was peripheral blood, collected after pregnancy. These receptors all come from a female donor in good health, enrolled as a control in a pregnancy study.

The CDR3 region is CAISELAGAEQFF. In DNA, the CDR3 is TGTGCCATCAGTGAACTTGCGGGGGCCGAGCAGTTCTTC. The rearrangement links TRBV10-3 to TRBJ2-1; a weak D match, TRBD2 (7 bases). The CDR3 length is 13 residues. The V gene lost 3 bases and the J gene lost 10 bases, with 13 bases spanning the gap. CDR1 and CDR2 from the germline V gene are ENHRY and SYGVKD.

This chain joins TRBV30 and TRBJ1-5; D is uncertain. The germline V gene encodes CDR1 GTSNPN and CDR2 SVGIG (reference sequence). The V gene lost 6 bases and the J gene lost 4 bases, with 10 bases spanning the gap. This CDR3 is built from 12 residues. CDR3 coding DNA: TGTGCCTGCAGTAGCGGTAATCAGCCCCAGCATTTT. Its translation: CACSSGNQPQHF.